This TCR beta chain was recorded in a study of PD-L1 blockade in urothelial cancer. Turning to the study itself: Blood samples had a median of around 150,000 T cells.

The time point: pretreatment peripheral blood. The germline gives CDR1 SNHLY, CDR2 FYNNEI. The CDR3 loop spans 12 amino acids. Trimming left V 0 bases short and J 7 bases short, with 7 bases between. Sequencing used immunoSEQ multiplex PCR; TCRdb keeps in-frame clones, though not all of them. This table has 30,000 to 40,000 clones, around four fifths appearing once. The TCR sequence derives from an elderly man with urothelial cancer. Sequenced material: PBMCs, taken around atezolizumab (anti-PD-L1) treatment. The rearrangement uses TRBV2 and TRBJ2-7; D is uncertain. The CDR3 sequence: CASSEAYGEQYF. Written as DNA, the CDR3 is TGTGCCAGCAGTGAAGCTTACGGGGAGCAGTACTTC.